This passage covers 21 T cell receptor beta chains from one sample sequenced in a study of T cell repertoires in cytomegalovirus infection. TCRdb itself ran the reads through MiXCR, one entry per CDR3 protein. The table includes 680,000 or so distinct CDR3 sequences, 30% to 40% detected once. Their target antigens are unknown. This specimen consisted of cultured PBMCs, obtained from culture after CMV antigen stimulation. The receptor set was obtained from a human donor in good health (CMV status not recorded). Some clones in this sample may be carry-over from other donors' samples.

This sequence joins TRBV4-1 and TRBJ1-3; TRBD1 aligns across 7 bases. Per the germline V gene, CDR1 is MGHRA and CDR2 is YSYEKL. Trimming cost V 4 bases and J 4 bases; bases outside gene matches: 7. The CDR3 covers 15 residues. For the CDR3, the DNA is TGCGCCAGCAGCCGACGGGACAGACTCGGAAACACCATATATTTT. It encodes CASSRRDRLGNTIYF.

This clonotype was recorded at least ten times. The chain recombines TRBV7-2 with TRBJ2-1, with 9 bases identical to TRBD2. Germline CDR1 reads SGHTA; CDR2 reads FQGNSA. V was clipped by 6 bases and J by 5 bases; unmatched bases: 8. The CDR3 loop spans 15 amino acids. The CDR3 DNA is TGTGCCAGCAGACGTAGCGGGGGCGTCGACAATGAGCAGTTCTTC. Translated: CASRRSGGVDNEQFF.

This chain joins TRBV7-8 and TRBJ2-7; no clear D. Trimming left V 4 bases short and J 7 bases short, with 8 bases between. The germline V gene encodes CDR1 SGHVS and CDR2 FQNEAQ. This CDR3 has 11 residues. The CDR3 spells CASSSPWEQYF. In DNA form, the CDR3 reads TGTGCCAGCAGCTCCCCCTGGGAGCAGTACTTC.

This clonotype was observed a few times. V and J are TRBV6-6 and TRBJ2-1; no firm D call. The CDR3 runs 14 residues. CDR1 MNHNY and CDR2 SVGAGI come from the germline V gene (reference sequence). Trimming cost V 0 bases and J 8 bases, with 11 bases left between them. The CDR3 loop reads CASSYSIGGDEQFF. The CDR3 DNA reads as TGTGCCAGCAGTTACTCGATCGGTGGCGATGAGCAGTTCTTC.

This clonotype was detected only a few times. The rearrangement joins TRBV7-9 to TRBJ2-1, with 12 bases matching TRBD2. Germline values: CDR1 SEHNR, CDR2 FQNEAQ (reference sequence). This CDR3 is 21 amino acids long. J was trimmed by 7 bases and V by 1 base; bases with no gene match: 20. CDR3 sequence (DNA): TGTGCCAGCAGCTTAGGCGGGCTAGCGGGAGGGGGACCGCGATACACGAATGAGCAGTTCTTC. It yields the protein CASSLGGLAGGGPRYTNEQFF.

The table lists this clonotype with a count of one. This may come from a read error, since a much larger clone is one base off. The CDR3 bases are TGTGCCAGCAGCTCCTCAATCTCCTACGAGCAGTACTTC. Translating it yields CASSSSISYEQYF. The rearrangement joins TRBV7-2 to TRBJ2-7, with no clear D. This CDR3 has 13 residues. V lost 4 bases and J lost 0, with 7 bases in between. The germline gives CDR1 SGHTA, CDR2 FQGNSA.

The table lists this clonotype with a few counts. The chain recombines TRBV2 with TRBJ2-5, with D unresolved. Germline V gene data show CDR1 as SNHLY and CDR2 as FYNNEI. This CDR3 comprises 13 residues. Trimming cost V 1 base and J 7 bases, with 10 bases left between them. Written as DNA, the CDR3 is TGTGCCAGCAGTGAAGTGGTCGAAGGGACCCAGTACTTC. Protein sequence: CASSEVVEGTQYF. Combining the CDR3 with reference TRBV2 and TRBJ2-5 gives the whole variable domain EPEVTQTPSHQVTQMGQEVILRCVPISNHLYFYWYRQILGQKVEFLVSFYNNEISEKSEIFDDQFSVERPDGSNFTLKIRSTKLEDSAMYFCASSEVVEGTQYFGPGTRLLVL.

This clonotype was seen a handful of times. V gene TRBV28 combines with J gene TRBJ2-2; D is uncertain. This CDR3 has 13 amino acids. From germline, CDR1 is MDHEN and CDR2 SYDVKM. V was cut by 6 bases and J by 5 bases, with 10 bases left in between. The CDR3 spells CASSVVLTGELFF. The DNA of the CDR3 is TGTGCCAGCAGCGTCGTGTTAACCGGGGAGCTGTTTTTT.

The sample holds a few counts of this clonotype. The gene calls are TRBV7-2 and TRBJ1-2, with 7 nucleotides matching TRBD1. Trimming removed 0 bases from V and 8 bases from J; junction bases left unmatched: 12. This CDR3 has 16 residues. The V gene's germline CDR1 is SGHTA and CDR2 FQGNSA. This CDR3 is CASSLAPAGGSGGYTF. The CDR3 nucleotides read TGTGCCAGCAGCTTAGCTCCGGCAGGGGGTTCTGGCGGCTACACCTTC.

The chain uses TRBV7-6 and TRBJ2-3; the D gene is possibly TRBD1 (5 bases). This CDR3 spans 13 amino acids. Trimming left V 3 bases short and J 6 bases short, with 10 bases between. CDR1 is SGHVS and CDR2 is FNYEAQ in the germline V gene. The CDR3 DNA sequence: TGTGCCAGCAGCTTGCAGGGAATGGATACGCAGTATTTT. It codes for CASSLQGMDTQYF.

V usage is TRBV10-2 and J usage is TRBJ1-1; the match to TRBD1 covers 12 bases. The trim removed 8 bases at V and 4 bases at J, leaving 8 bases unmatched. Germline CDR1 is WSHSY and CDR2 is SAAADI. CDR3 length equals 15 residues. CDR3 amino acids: CASLIRDRGLTEAFF. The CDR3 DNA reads TGCGCCAGCCTCATCCGGGACAGGGGGCTCACTGAAGCTTTCTTT.

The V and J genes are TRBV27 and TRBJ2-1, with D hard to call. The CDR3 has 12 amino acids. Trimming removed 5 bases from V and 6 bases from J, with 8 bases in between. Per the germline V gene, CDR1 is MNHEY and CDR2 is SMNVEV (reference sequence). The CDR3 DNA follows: TGTGCCAGCAGTGCCCAACTCAATGAGCAGTTCTTC. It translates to CASSAQLNEQFF.

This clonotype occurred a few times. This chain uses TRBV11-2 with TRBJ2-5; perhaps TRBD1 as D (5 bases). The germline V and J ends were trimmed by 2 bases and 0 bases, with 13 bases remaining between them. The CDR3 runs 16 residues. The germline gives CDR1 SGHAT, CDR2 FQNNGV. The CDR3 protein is CASSLTGARDQETQYF. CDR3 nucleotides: TGTGCCAGCAGCTTAACTGGGGCCAGGGACCAAGAGACCCAGTACTTC. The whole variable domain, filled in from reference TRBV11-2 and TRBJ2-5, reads EAGVAQSPRYKIIEKRQSVAFWCNPISGHATLYWYQQILGQGPKLLIQFQNNGVVDDSQLPKDRFSAERLKGVDSTLKIQPAKLEDSAVYLCASSLTGARDQETQYFGPGTRLLVL.

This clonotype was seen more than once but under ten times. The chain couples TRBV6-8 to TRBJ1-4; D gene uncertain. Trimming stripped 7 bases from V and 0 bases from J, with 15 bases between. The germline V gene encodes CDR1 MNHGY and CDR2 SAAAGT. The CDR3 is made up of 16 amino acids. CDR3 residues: CASKNQPSATNEKLFF. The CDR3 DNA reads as TGTGCCAGCAAGAATCAACCGTCTGCAACTAATGAAAAACTGTTTTTT.

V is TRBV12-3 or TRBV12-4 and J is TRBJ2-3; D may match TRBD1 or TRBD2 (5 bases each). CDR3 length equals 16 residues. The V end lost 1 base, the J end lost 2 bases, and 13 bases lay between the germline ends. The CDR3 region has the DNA TGTGCCAGCAGTTTAGGCCCGGGACGATACACAGATACGCAGTATTTT. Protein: CASSLGPGRYTDTQYF.

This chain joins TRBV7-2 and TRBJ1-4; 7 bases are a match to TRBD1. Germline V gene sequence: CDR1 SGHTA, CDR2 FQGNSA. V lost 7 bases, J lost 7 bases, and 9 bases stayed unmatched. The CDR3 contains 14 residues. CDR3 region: CASTFRGQSEKLFF. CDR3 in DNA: TGTGCCAGCACCTTTAGGGGGCAAAGTGAAAAACTGTTTTTT.

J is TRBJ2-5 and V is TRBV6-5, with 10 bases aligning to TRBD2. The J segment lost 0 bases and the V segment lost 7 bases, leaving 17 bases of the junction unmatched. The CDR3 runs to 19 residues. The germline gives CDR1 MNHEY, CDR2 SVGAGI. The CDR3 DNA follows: TGTGCCAGCACCCAAGAAAGGATAGCGGGGGGCCTCAACCAAGAGACCCAGTACTTC. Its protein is CASTQERIAGGLNQETQYF.

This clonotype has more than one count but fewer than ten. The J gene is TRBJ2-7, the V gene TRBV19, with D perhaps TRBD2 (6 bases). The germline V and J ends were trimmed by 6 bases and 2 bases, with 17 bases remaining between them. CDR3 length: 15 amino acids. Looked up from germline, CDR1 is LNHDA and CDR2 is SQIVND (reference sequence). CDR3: CASSLSPRGAYEQYF. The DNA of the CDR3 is TGTGCCAGTAGCCTCTCACCGCGGGGTGCCTACGAGCAGTACTTC.

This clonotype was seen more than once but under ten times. For the CDR3, the DNA is TGTGCCAGCAGTCCATACCGGGGGGGGGCGTCTGCGGCTTTCTTT. Protein: CASSPYRGGASAAFF. The J gene is TRBJ1-1, the V gene TRBV25-1; possible D gene TRBD1, 6 bases. The CDR3 covers 15 residues. Germline V CDR1 and CDR2: MGHDK, SYGVNS. Trimming took 5 bases from V and 11 from J, leaving 24 bases between them.

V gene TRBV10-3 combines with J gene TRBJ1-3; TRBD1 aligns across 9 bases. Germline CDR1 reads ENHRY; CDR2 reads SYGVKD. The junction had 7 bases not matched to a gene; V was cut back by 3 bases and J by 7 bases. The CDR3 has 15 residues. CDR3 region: CAISEQGAIRNTIYF. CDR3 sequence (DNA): TGTGCCATCAGTGAACAGGGGGCGATTCGTAACACCATATATTTT.

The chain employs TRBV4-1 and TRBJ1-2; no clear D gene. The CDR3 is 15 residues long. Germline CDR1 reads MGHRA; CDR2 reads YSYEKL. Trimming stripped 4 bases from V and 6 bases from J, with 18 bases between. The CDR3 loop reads CASSPADRRPHGYTF. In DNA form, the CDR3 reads TGCGCCAGCAGCCCGGCGGACCGACGCCCCCATGGCTACACCTTC.